This T cell receptor beta chain was recovered during a study of cytomegalovirus exposure and HLA in healthy donors (dated by TCRdb to 2016 to 2017). Concerning the study at large: According to an earlier analysis of 450 to 650 of the donors, some 180 million T cells yielded 90 million to 130 million unique TCR beta sequences and 276 Gb of sequence data. Roughly 300 gigabases of sequencing data and 70 million to 100 million unique TCR sequences made up an early release that covered about 640 HLA-typed donors. Among the roughly 380 genotyped donors, roughly 80% belonged to the genetic ancestry cluster associated with self-reported Caucasian donors. The aim of the study was to test whether cataloging public T cell receptors could identify signatures of past pathogen exposure. The T cell repertoires of under 750 subjects were profiled by immunosequencing and related to cytomegalovirus serostatus. Along with the 666-subject first cohort, a separate validation cohort of 120 different subjects was used. The study combined high-throughput TCR immunosequencing, statistical association of individual TCRs with disease status, and machine learning to predict cytomegalovirus infection status. In a later analysis, previously published TCR beta repertoires from some 640 donors were re-analyzed and high-resolution HLA genotyping was added so that TCR occurrence patterns could be studied. Rather than drawing on any new phenotypic data, the later analysis identified candidate immune exposures from TCR beta sequences and the way those sequences occurred across donors. To decide whether each TCR beta V gene segment behaved as functional or pseudogenic, an earlier analysis of some 600 of the donors relied on high-throughput TCR beta sequencing. Alongside the repertoire data, information on donor age, sex, ethnicity and CMV serostatus was compiled. Genome-wide SNP genotypes for about three fifths of the roughly 700 donors were used in a later genetic analysis, which treated that subset as a discovery cohort. Every discovery cohort repertoire had been produced on one sequencing platform. Class I and class II HLA loci were covered by the typing at four-digit resolution. The number of donors typed differed by locus, with about 629-640 for A, B, C, DRB1 and DQB1, around 520 for DQA1, 600 to 610 for DPA1, and about 450 for DPB1. Several DR-DQ haplotypes were handled as single units for association and clustering because linkage in the cohort was strong. On average, around 240,000 unique TCR beta nucleotide sequences were sequenced per donor among about 400 genotyped donors of the cohort, with 15% to 20% of those sequences being non-productive.

Broader findings and caveats from the paper: A later genetic analysis reported fewer N-insertions in productive TCRs among donors in an Asian-associated ancestry cluster than the roughly 720-donor mean. In a later analysis, over 15,000 TCR beta sequences were associated with specific HLA alleles at a false discovery rate of 0.05. The study listed around 160 TCR beta chains as associated with cytomegalovirus. According to a later analysis, most CMV-associated TCR beta chains appeared to be HLA-restricted, and the HLA associations seemed to be driven largely by CMV exposure. In an earlier analysis of some 500 of the donors, most TCR beta V segments appeared in productive rearrangements about 87% or about 30% of the time, broadly matching IMGT annotations. The 87-base-pair reads could not distinguish some IMGT-functional V segments, including TRBV6-2 and TRBV6-3, so those segments were excluded. Correlated functional status among segregating V segments might reflect linkage disequilibrium, but an unknown experimental factor could not be ruled out. The sequencing pipeline was judged likely to have produced a cluster of highly shared sequence variants as a technical artifact. HLA typing was unavailable for some donors at each locus, so association tests used only the typed subset. The authors suggested that the approach could potentially be extended to other disease states and immunological phenotypes. In this cohort, only TCR beta chains were sequenced, and detectable features were limited by the absence of alpha or paired-chain data. In a later analysis, HLA-associated TCR beta chains were found to be more clonally expanded and to have lower generation probabilities than equally common non-associated chains. A later genetic analysis associated a missense DCLRE1C variant with V-gene and J-gene trimming of TCR beta chains, and an independent cohort replicated the association. Because counts were too low, about 18 rarely observed V segments, including chromosome 9 orphons, were excluded from the earlier analysis of 587 of the donors. Sequencing depth was assumed to be roughly uniform across donors in the presence/absence analyses, though that assumption may not hold. A further reported finding was that TCR beta sequences accurately predicted the HLA-A and HLA-B alleles for most subjects in the first cohort. For the cohort, immune exposure information was limited to CMV serostatus. A later analysis found that TCR association rates varied across HLA loci, with DRB1 alleles showing the most associated TCRs and HLA-C alleles the fewest. In vitro tests confirmed that three of the cytomegalovirus-associated TCR beta chains recognize cytomegalovirus antigens. Most TCR sequences were seen in very few donors, while some public TCRs were found in many individuals. When HLA alleles, especially DR and DQ, strongly co-occurred, attributing TCR associations to individual alleles was difficult. In both the original and validation cohorts, the classifier was reported to diagnose cytomegalovirus status with high specificity and sensitivity. Several of the top co-occurrence clusters appeared to be linked to parvovirus B19, influenza, CMV and Epstein-Barr virus, according to a later analysis.

The library was generated by the immunoSEQ multiplex PCR assay. For the multiplex PCR, a mixture combining 60 forward primers for TCR Vbeta segments and 13 reverse primers for TCR Jbeta segments was used. The CDR3 region of rearranged TCR beta genes was amplified from genomic DNA with a multiplex PCR assay. The amplified TCR beta libraries were sequenced on the Illumina HiSeq System as 87-base-pair reads. Under the source paper's analysis protocol: A later analysis counted approximately 84 million unique TCR beta chains across the approximately 700 repertoires, and about 10 million of these chains were shared by at least two donors. A nearest-neighbor algorithm error-corrected the raw reads and collapsed the reads into unique sequences, merging closely related sequences to remove PCR and sequencing errors. CDR3 sequences were aligned to IMGT reference sequences to assign V, D and J gene segments. For a sequence to be retained, at least a six-nucleotide match to both a V gene segment and a J gene segment was required. A rearrangement counted as productive if the CDR3 had no stop codons and remained in frame with V and J, and every other rearrangement counted as non-productive. CDR3 was defined according to IMGT convention as the region running from the second conserved V-encoded cysteine to the conserved J-encoded phenylalanine. Sequences without an unambiguous match to a single V gene segment were excluded from the earlier analysis of about 600 of the donors. In an earlier analysis of about 590 of the donors, a V segment was called functional when productive rearrangements were above 56.7%, and segregating when the standard deviation between donors exceeded 5%. A statistical classification framework was developed to diagnose cytomegalovirus status using the catalog of TCR beta chain sequences. A later analysis assigned V and J genes by comparing TCR nucleotide sequences with IMGT/GENE-DB human TR gene sequences. In a later analysis, CDR3 sequences and most-parsimonious VDJ recombination scenarios were assigned using the TCRdist pipeline. In a later analysis, every TCR beta chain was defined by the combination of its CDR3 amino acid sequence and its V-gene family, and reads without a unique V-gene family were dropped. To address suspected cross-contamination and a sequencing artifact, a later analysis removed some 620 highly shared, low-generation-probability nucleotide sequences. In a later analysis, a clonal expansion index for each public chain was calculated from normalized within-repertoire ranks of inferred template counts. A later analysis computed generation probabilities with a VDJ recombination model fitted to out-of-frame rearrangements, and checked the results against IGoR. A later analysis scored TCR-TCR, TCR-HLA and TCR-CMV co-occurrence with hypergeometric tests, applying a repertoire-size bias correction to TCR pairs. False discovery rates were estimated in a later analysis by permuting HLA or CMV assignments 20 times. A later analysis grouped co-occurring TCRs with DBSCAN, adding TCRdist sequence similarity when clustering within HLA-allele-positive subsets. Co-occurrence clustering excluded repertoires with fewer than 30,000 or more than 120,000 public chains, plus five with anomalous nucleotide sharing. TCRdb stores this immuneACCESS table with in-frame sequences only. Part of the clones is absent; in the studies checked, under half of the shortfall reflects unresolved V genes, and no reason is known for the rest. D and trimming come from the DNA, and the V and J calls and clone size come from that table. The sample table holds roughly 190,000 clones, of which 79% were seen once. The ten most abundant clones make up 2.3% of the sample.

About this clone: The target of this receptor is not known. Per-base quality was not reported, and no clone a single base away is much larger than it.

The cohort comprised 550 to 700 healthy bone marrow donors. At the time of sampling, all cohort members were nominally healthy, though unrecorded immune exposures were likely present. The donor tested CMV seronegative and was one of the 352 seronegative cohort members. Each donor provided a peripheral blood sample, and peripheral blood mononuclear cells were used for TCR beta sequencing. The Qiagen DNeasy Blood Extraction Kit was used to extract genomic DNA from the blood cell samples. The germline V gene sets CDR1 to MRHNA and CDR2 to SNTAGT. Here V drops 2 bases and J drops 3 bases, and the junction holds 10 bases not matched to any gene. The CDR3 measures 19 amino acids from cysteine to phenylalanine. The DNA shown is the 57-base CDR3, in frame from base 1.

This clonotype was obtained from a woman in her 50s in good health and CMV-seronegative. Sequencing was carried out using PBMCs. The chain joins TRBV6-4 to TRBJ1-4, with TRBD1 matching 12 junction bases. DNA sequence: TGTGCCAGCAGTGACATCCTCCGGGACAGGGGGCAGGCTAATGAAAAACTGTTTTTT. Translated, this is CASSDILRDRGQANEKLFF.